This T cell receptor (beta chain) is from a study of patients and donors after allogeneic stem cell transplantation. From the RT-PCR reads, TCRdb called clonotypes with MiXCR, one entry per CDR3 protein. The table shows 150,000 or so distinct CDR3 sequences, with nearly 25% occurring only once. This CDR3 spans 19 amino acids. Unmatched junction bases numbered 12, after V lost 4 bases and J lost 6 bases. CDR1 and CDR2 from the germline V gene are LGHDT and YNNKEL (reference sequence). V and J are TRBV3-1 and TRBJ2-1; TRBD2 matches 16 bases. Sequenced: blood, either unsorted or a sorted T cell fraction (not recorded which). The sequence came from a human donor who was either an allogeneic HSCT recipient or a stem cell or donor lymphocyte infusion donor (not recorded which). It is not recorded whose cells these are; they may come from a transplant donor. CDR3 nucleotide sequence: TGTGCCAGCAGCCCCCTTGGGGGACTAGCGGGGGGGCTGATCAATGAGCAGTTCTTC. This codes for CASSPLGGLAGGLINEQFF.